These 24 T cell receptor delta chains were sequenced from one sample in a study of γδ T cells in repeated Plasmodium falciparum infection. TCRdb re-processed the multiplex PCR reads using CATT. The sample lists around 89,000 delta-chain clones, under 1.5% occurring once. Bulk repertoires came from Vgamma9/Vdelta2+ or Vdelta2-negative gammadelta T cells flow-sorted from PBMC. Sequencing used gamma-delta T cells from blood. All receptors come from a pool of human donors (malaria-infected and uninfected, not separated).

This clone was seen at least ten times. The protein TCRdb lists belongs to a much larger clone and differs from this DNA's translation at residue 4, which points to a read error; the protein shown is made from the DNA. This chain connects TRDV2 to TRDJ1; 8 bases fit TRDD3. Germline CDR1 is GEAIGNYY and CDR2 is EKD. This CDR3 spans 18 amino acids. V lost 5 bases and J lost 0; bases outside the gene matches: 16. The DNA for the CDR3 is TGTGCCTGTGGCACTCTGGCTGGGGGAACGTCGTACACCGATAAACTCATCTTT. Translating it yields CACGTLAGGTSYTDKLIF.

With respect to this clone: The likely explanation is a read error, given a far larger clone one base away. Other DNA sequences in the same sample also yield this CDR3. The J gene went uncalled, whereas the V gene is TRDV1; the table gives TRDD3 as D, unverified against the DNA. Germline CDR1 is TSWWSYY and CDR2 is QGS. This CDR3 region has 17 residues. CDR3 DNA sequence: TGTGCTCTTGGGGAGCTACGCTGGGGGACGCTCACCGGTAAACTCATCTTC. It specifies CALGELRWGTLTGKLIF.

This clone was recorded at least ten times. This chain uses TRDV1 with TRDJ1, with 9 bases that match TRDD2. The J gene, missing from TCRdb, was assigned here through DNA to germline matching. The CDR3 totals 18 residues. Trimming removed 4 bases from V and 8 bases from J; junction bases left unmatched: 20. The germline CDR1 and CDR2 sequences are TSWWSYY and QGS. CDR3 in amino acids: CALGAPSYGTGVTGKLIF. CDR3 coding DNA: TGTGCTCTTGGGGCTCCTTCCTACGGCACTGGGGTAACCGGGAAACTCATCTTT.

This clone came up a few times. The chain is built from TRDV1 and TRDJ1; 9 bases map to TRDD3. V gave up 0 bases and J gave up 0 bases; unmatched junction bases: 20. This CDR3 is built from 22 residues. The germline V gene has CDR1 TSWWSYY and CDR2 QGS. In DNA form, the CDR3 reads TGTGCTCTTGGGGAACTTCCTACAGAGTACTGGGGGACTGTTATGTACACCGATAAACTCATCTTT. It specifies CALGELPTEYWGTVMYTDKLIF.

For this clone: TCRdb assigns this DNA the protein of a much larger clone, which departs from its translation at residue 15; this likely reflects a read error, and the protein shown comes from translating the DNA. CDR3 sequence: CALGKLPTRMGSKLTF. The CDR3 coding sequence is TGTGCTCTTGGGAAACTCCCTACTAGGATGGGGAGTAAACTCACCTTT. No J gene was assigned, while the V gene was called as TRDV1; whether TRDD3, the table's D call, matches the DNA was not checked. The CDR3 loop spans 16 amino acids. The germline V gene has CDR1 TSWWSYY and CDR2 QGS.

Many counts were recorded for this clone. Other nucleotide sequences in the sample specify the same CDR3. The chain links TRDV2 to TRDJ1, with 12 bases fitting TRDD3. This CDR3 has 19 amino acids. V trimming: 0 bases; J trimming: 0 bases; junction bases outside the gene matches: 10. In germline, CDR1 is GEAIGNYY, CDR2 EKD. The CDR3 loop reads CACDTVRLGDTPYTDKLIF. CDR3 sequence (DNA): TGTGCCTGTGACACCGTACGCCTGGGGGATACGCCTTACACCGATAAACTCATCTTT.

In its sample, this clone was seen a few times. TCRdb's listed protein matches a much larger clone and diverges from this DNA's translation at residue 6, likely through a read error; the protein shown comes from the DNA. The chain couples TRDV1 to TRDJ1, with TRDD3 identical over 10 bases. The J gene, not given by TCRdb, was assigned here from a germline match of the nucleotide sequence. Germline V gives CDR1 TSWWSYY, CDR2 QGS. The trim removed 2 bases at V and 3 bases at J, leaving 33 bases unmatched. CDR3 length equals 25 residues. The CDR3, as DNA: TGTGCTCTTGGGGAAGTGAAGGGCGTCCTACGTTTCGACTGGGGGATTCGGGGGGACGCCGATAAACTCATCTTT. This translates into CALGEVKGVLRFDWGIRGDADKLIF.

A remark on this clone: TCRdb records a much larger clone's protein for this DNA, with a difference at residue 13 that likely arises from a read error; the protein given is the translation of the DNA. The chain joins TRDV1 to TRDJ1; D is ambiguous. As TCRdb names no J gene, one was assigned here on the basis of a DNA match to germline. The germline CDR1 and CDR2 sequences are TSWWSYY and QGS. V lost 0 bases and J 4 bases, leaving 33 bases between the germline ends. This CDR3 comprises 22 residues. The CDR3 DNA reads as TGTGCTCTTGGGGAACTCGTTGAGACTTCTACCCGGGAGATATGCCCCCTCGATAAACTCATCTTT. Amino acid sequence: CALGELVETSTREICPLDKLIF.

This clone was counted a few times. Only one base separates this from a far larger clonotype, so it likely reflects a read error. Other DNA sequences in the same sample also yield this CDR3. The CDR3 spells CALGEPPTGSYTDKLIF. The CDR3 bases are TGTGCTCTTGGGGAACCCCCGACTGGGTCGTACACCGATAAACTCATCTTC. The V gene corresponds to TRDV1; no J gene was called; the table's D call, TRDD3, was not checked against the DNA. CDR1 and CDR2 (germline): TSWWSYY, QGS. This CDR3 is 17 amino acids long.

This clone was counted at least ten times. TCRdb attributes to this sequence the protein of a much larger clone, which differs from the DNA translation at residue 18; a read error is likely, and the protein displayed is translated from the DNA. The V gene call reads TRDV2; no J gene was called; the table's D gene call, TRDD3, was not cross checked with the DNA. The CDR3 totals 19 residues. Germline loops: CDR1 GEAIGNYY, CDR2 EKD. The CDR3, as DNA: TGTGCCTGTGACACCGTGGGGGATCCCCCTCGGAGGAGGACCGATAAACTCACCTTT. As protein: CACDTVGDPPRRRTDKLTF.

With respect to this clone: This is likely an artifact of a read error, given a far larger clone one base away. Other DNA sequences within the sample encode an identical CDR3. The chain recombines TRDV1 with TRDJ1, with D maybe TRDD3 (5 bases). Because TCRdb records no J gene, it was assigned here through a match of the DNA to germline. Germline loops: CDR1 TSWWSYY, CDR2 QGS. The CDR3 sequence is 15 residues long. Trimming pared 6 bases from V and 8 bases from J, leaving 22 bases between. Here the CDR3 reads CALGVDRGPRTKLIF. DNA for the CDR3: TGTGCTCTTGGAGTAGACAGGGGGCCGCGGACCAAACTCATCTTT.

About this clone: For this DNA, TCRdb reports the protein of a much larger clone, which diverges at residue 16, most likely from a read error; the protein presented here is translated directly from the DNA. The DNA of the CDR3 is TGTGCTCTTGGGGAATTCCCGAACCGCCCTTCCTTTTACACCGATAGACTCATCTTT. Translation: CALGEFPNRPSFYTDRLIF. The chain uses TRDV1 and TRDJ1, with 7 nucleotides matching TRDD2. Here the J gene was assigned by germline matching of the DNA, as TCRdb has none. The CDR3 consists of 19 residues. The germline CDR1 and CDR2 sequences are TSWWSYY and QGS.

A word on this clone: The translation of this DNA and the TCRdb protein of a much larger clone differ at residue 6, probably owing to a read error; the protein shown here is translated from the DNA. The J gene is TRDJ1, the V gene TRDV2; tentatively, D is TRDD3 (6 bases). The J gene was not available in TCRdb and was assigned here by matching the DNA to germline segments. The CDR3 sequence is 17 residues long. Looked up from germline, CDR1 is GEAIGNYY and CDR2 is EKD. Trimming removed 0 bases from V and 2 bases from J, with 18 bases in between. CDR3 loop: CACDTGTRSGGTDKLIF. DNA for the CDR3: TGTGCCTGTGACACCGGAACCCGATCGGGGGGAACCGATAAACTCATCTTT.

For this clone: The amino acid sequence in TCRdb belongs to a much larger clone and departs from this DNA's translation at residue 11, likely a sequencing read error; the sequence shown is translated from the DNA. The chain combines TRDV1 with TRDJ1; 10 nucleotides agree with TRDD3. Assignment of the J gene here rests on matching the DNA to germline, because TCRdb gives none. CDR3 length equals 21 residues. Unmatched junction bases numbered 25, after V lost 4 bases and J lost 5 bases. The germline V gene has CDR1 TSWWSYY and CDR2 QGS. In nucleotides, the CDR3 is TGTGCTCTTGGGGCCCTGCTACAGGTCAAACCGGGGGATACGGAGGTGGATAAACTCATCTTT. It is translated as CALGALLQVKPGDTEVDKLIF.

This clone was counted a few times. Translating this DNA gives a protein that differs at residue 16 from the TCRdb one, which belongs to a much larger clone; a read error is likely, and the protein shown is this translation. The genes are TRDV2 and TRDJ1; 9 bases agree with TRDD2. Germline V gene lookup returns CDR1 GEAIGNYY and CDR2 EKD. The CDR3 is 19 amino acids. CDR3 amino acids: CACDPSYHLGRMSTDRLIF. The CDR3 DNA is TGTGCCTGTGACCCTTCCTACCACTTGGGCCGTATGAGCACCGATAGACTCATCTTT.

The chain carries TRDV2 and TRDJ1; maybe TRDD3 (6 bases). Here the J gene came from matching the DNA to germline, since TCRdb omits it. Trimming left V 4 bases short and J 0 bases short, with 14 bases between. Germline V gene lookup returns CDR1 GEAIGNYY and CDR2 EKD. The CDR3 consists of 15 residues. In DNA form, the CDR3 reads TGTGCCTGTGAAGGGGGGAAACGGTACACCGATAAACTCATCTTT. Residues: CACEGGKRYTDKLIF.

In this sample, this clone turned up a few times. This sequence is one base from a far larger clone and is likely a read error. Other DNA sequences in the sample encode the same CDR3. This rearrangement joins TRDV1 to TRDJ1, with TRDD3 matching over 7 bases. No J gene was available from TCRdb, and it was assigned here by a germline match of the DNA. Trimming cost V 9 bases and J 5 bases; bases outside gene matches: 42. The CDR3 loop spans 24 amino acids. The V gene's germline CDR1 is TSWWSYY and CDR2 QGS. This CDR3 is CALRTGPEGLPTTSQYWGPDKLIF. The CDR3, as DNA: TGTGCTCTCCGAACAGGTCCTGAAGGCCTCCCTACGACCTCCCAGTACTGGGGACCTGATAAACTCATCTTT.

About this clone itself: It is likely a read error: a sequence one base away is far more abundant. The genes are TRDV2 and TRDJ1, with TRDD3 matching 13 bases. The J gene comes from matching the DNA to germline here; TCRdb lacks it. Germline CDR1 reads GEAIGNYY; CDR2 reads EKD. Trimming cost V 0 bases and J 7 bases; bases outside gene matches: 28. CDR3 length: 23 amino acids. The CDR3 coding sequence is TGTGCCTGTGACACCGTCCCTCCTACTGGGGGATACGATCGTGGTGGGGGATCGGTTAAACTCATCTTT. Amino acid sequence: CACDTVPPTGGYDRGGGSVKLIF.

This clone was picked up a small number of times. Just one base apart from a much larger clone, this may be a read error. The chain joins TRDV1 to TRDJ2; 9 bases line up with TRDD3. The J gene, missing from TCRdb, was assigned here through DNA to germline matching. Germline CDR1 TSWWSYY, CDR2 QGS. There are 16 residues in the CDR3. With V trimmed by 4 bases and J by 11 bases, 14 bases remained unmatched. The CDR3 DNA is TGTGCTCTTGGGGGGGGATACGCGAGACTGACAGTGCAACTCTTCTTT. Protein product: CALGGGYARLTVQLFF.

This clone has a handful of counts. TCRdb records a much larger clone's protein for this DNA, with a difference at residue 10 that likely arises from a read error; the protein given is the translation of the DNA. This chain uses TRDV1 with TRDJ1, with 11 nucleotides matching TRDD3. TCRdb supplies no J gene; here it was assigned by aligning the nucleotide sequence to germline. The junction had 29 bases not matched to a gene; V was cut back by 4 bases and J by 1 base. Germline assignment: CDR1 TSWWSYY and CDR2 QGS. The CDR3 totals 24 residues. Here the CDR3 reads CALGVCSYAARNWGITGFTDKLIF. CDR3 sequence (DNA): TGTGCTCTTGGGGTTTGTTCCTACGCTGCGAGAAACTGGGGGATAACAGGATTCACCGATAAACTCATCTTT.

Concerning this clone: The TCRdb record carries a much larger clone's protein, which differs from this DNA's translation at residue 12; a read error is the likely cause, and the protein listed here is the DNA translation. The CDR3 sequence is CALGPFRPWGILARYTDKLIF. The CDR3 DNA follows: TGTGCTCTTGGGCCCTTCAGGCCCTGGGGGATACTCGCACGGTACACCGATAAACTCATCTTT. This sequence joins TRDV1 and TRDJ1, with TRDD3 identical over 11 bases. Since TCRdb gives no J gene, matching the DNA to germline was used here to assign it. Germline CDR1 TSWWSYY, CDR2 QGS. Trimming at V came to 5 bases and at J to 0 bases, leaving 20 bases not matched to a gene. The CDR3 runs 21 residues.

In this sample, this clone turned up a few times. The protein TCRdb gives is from a much larger clone and does not agree with this DNA's translation at residue 10, likely a read error; the protein shown here comes from the DNA. The gene calls are TRDV1 and TRDJ3; 11 positions match TRDD3. Assignment of the J gene here rests on matching the DNA to germline, because TCRdb gives none. This CDR3 spans 23 amino acids. J lost 3 bases, V lost 3 bases, and 19 bases had no gene match. Germline V gene lookup returns CDR1 TSWWSYY and CDR2 QGS. In DNA, the CDR3 is TGTGCTCTTGGGGAGGGCCTTCCTACTAGCTGGGGGATACCGGACTGGGACACCCGACAGATGTTTTTC. Its translation: CALGEGLPTSWGIPDWDTRQMFF.

With regard to this clone: The protein TCRdb gives is from a much larger clone and does not agree with this DNA's translation at residue 17, likely a read error; the protein shown here comes from the DNA. The chain employs TRDV1 and TRDJ1, with TRDD2 identical over 7 bases. TCRdb records no J gene; here it was assigned by comparing the DNA to germline. Germline CDR1 reads TSWWSYY; CDR2 reads QGS. The CDR3 extends over 21 amino acids. CDR3 loop: CALGEPIRISYGVSYTNKLIF. The CDR3 bases are TGTGCTCTTGGGGAACCGATCCGAATTTCCTACGGGGTCTCGTACACCAATAAACTCATCTTT.

This clone was counted a few times. One base separates it from a far larger clone, so it is likely a read error. Within the sample, other DNA sequences also encode this same CDR3. V usage is TRDV1 and J usage is TRDJ4; D may be TRDD3 (5 bases). V was cut by 0 bases and J by 3 bases, with 38 bases left in between. CDR3 length: 23 amino acids. CDR1 TSWWSYY and CDR2 QGS come from the germline V gene. The CDR3 DNA is TGTGCTCTTGGGGAACTAATTAGTAGCCCAATATACGAGATCTGGGATTTGACGGGACCCCTGATCTTT. It specifies CALGELISSPIYEIWDLTGPLIF.